These T cell receptor beta chains were read from a single sample in a study of T cell repertoires in cytomegalovirus infection. No antigen is known for these receptors. TCRdb reprocessed the reads with MiXCR, giving one entry per CDR3 protein. The table has some 700,000 distinct CDR3 sequences, roughly 36% seen once. The sequences come from cultured PBMCs, collected from culture after CMV antigen stimulation. The receptors stem from a human donor in good health (CMV status not recorded). Some clones in this sample may be carry-over from other donors' samples. Both conserved end residues are part of each CDR3. A D gene is named only where the DNA matches it firmly. Not every row has a clone size; where given, it reads once, few, many or a size class.

V gene,J gene,D gene,clone size,CDR3 DNA,CDR3 protein
TRBV7-2,TRBJ2-5,TRBD2,many,TGTGCCAGCAGCTTAGCGACTAGCGGGAGGGGAAAGACCCAGTACTTC,CASSLATSGRGKTQYF
TRBV7-2,TRBJ2-5,.,few,TGTGCCAGCAGCTTAGATCAGGGAGAGACCCAGTACTTC,CASSLDQGETQYF
TRBV20-1,TRBJ1-5,.,few,TGCAGTGCTAGGTACAGGGAGGGTCAGCCCCAGCATTTT,CSARYREGQPQHF
TRBV7-8,TRBJ2-7,.,many,TGTGCCAGCAGCTTGGAGACGAGCTCCTACGAGCAGTACTTC,CASSLETSSYEQYF
TRBV10-3,TRBJ1-1,.,few,TGTGCCATCACCCCCCAAAAGGGCCAGGAAGCTTTCTTT,CAITPQKGQEAFF
TRBV14,TRBJ1-1,.,.,TGTGCCAGCAGCCAAGATGGGGGGGTGATGAACACTGAAGCTTTCTTT,CASSQDGGVMNTEAFF
TRBV7-9,TRBJ2-1,.,few,TGTGCCAGCAGCTTAGCGCCGGCGGCAGAGCAGTTCTTC,CASSLAPAAEQFF
TRBV6-2/TRBV6-3,TRBJ2-7,.,.,TGTGCCAGCAGTGATTACGGCGGGAAAGCCTACGAGCAGTACTTC,CASSDYGGKAYEQYF
TRBV20-1,TRBJ2-7,TRBD2,.,TGCAGTGCTATTCGGCCGACTAGCGGGGCCCCCTACGAGCAGTACTTC,CSAIRPTSGAPYEQYF
TRBV7-2,TRBJ1-6,.,.,TGTGCCAGCAGCTTAAAGGGGTCCTATAATTCACCCCTCCACTTT,CASSLKGSYNSPLHF
TRBV7-2,TRBJ2-1,.,.,TGTGCCAGCAGCGCTCTACAGGGATTCTACAATGAGCAGTTCTTC,CASSALQGFYNEQFF
TRBV10-3,TRBJ2-5,TRBD1,.,TGTGCCATTGGGACAGGGAGTACAGGGGAGACCCAGTACTTC,CAIGTGSTGETQYF
TRBV20-1,TRBJ2-7,.,.,TGCAGTGCTACTCCTGTAGGGGGTAGCGTCTACGAGCAGTACTTC,CSATPVGGSVYEQYF
TRBV11-2,TRBJ2-1,.,few,TGTGCCAGCAGCTTAGTGGGACTGGGAAATGAGCAGTTCTTC,CASSLVGLGNEQFF
TRBV4-1,TRBJ2-2,TRBD2,few,TGCGCCAGCAGCCAACCCGGGAGGGCCACCGGGGAGCTGTTTTTT,CASSQPGRATGELFF
TRBV7-6,TRBJ2-7,TRBD2,.,TGTGCCAACAGCACAGGGACTAGCGGGAGTTACGAGCAGTACTTC,CANSTGTSGSYEQYF
TRBV7-2,TRBJ2-7,.,.,TGTGCCAGCAGCCTCCTCGGAGGTGAAGCGAGGCAGTACTTC,CASSLLGGEARQYF
TRBV11-2,TRBJ2-7,.,.,TGTGCCAGCAGCTTAAAGGGATTCCCCCGGGAATACGAGCAGTACTTC,CASSLKGFPREYEQYF
TRBV19,TRBJ1-1,.,.,TGTGCCAGTAGTATAGGGACGGTGGGCACTGAAGCTTTCTTT,CASSIGTVGTEAFF
TRBV4-1,TRBJ1-3,.,many,TGCGCCAGCAGCCAAGAGGGACATCTGCCCGGACACACCATATATTTT,CASSQEGHLPGHTIYF
TRBV7-9,TRBJ1-5,.,.,TGTGCCAGCAGCTTAGAAAAAAATCAGCCCCAGCATTTT,CASSLEKNQPQHF
TRBV2,TRBJ2-7,.,.,TGTGCCAGCAGTGAGTATGCGACAGCCAACTTC,CASSEYATANF
TRBV7-6,TRBJ1-3,.,many,TGTGCCAGCAGCTTTGGTGTGGCAATCGCTGGAAACACCATATATTTT,CASSFGVAIAGNTIYF
TRBV7-2,TRBJ2-5,.,few,TGTGCCAGCAGAACACCTCTACATGAGGCCCAGTACTTC,CASRTPLHEAQYF
TRBV6-1,TRBJ2-3,TRBD1,few,TGTGCCAGCAACGGACAGGCTCATGGTACGCAGTATTTT,CASNGQAHGTQYF
TRBV5-4,TRBJ2-3,.,.,TGTGCCAGCAGCTTGGGTGGCCCACGGGAAACAGATACGCAGTATTTT,CASSLGGPRETDTQYF
TRBV10-3,TRBJ2-3,TRBD2,few,TGTGCCACCACATTTGGGCGCAGCGGGAGGGAAGATACGCAGTATTTT,CATTFGRSGREDTQYF
TRBV2,TRBJ2-5,.,.,TGTGCCAGCAGTGAAGCGCTTGTCCAGGGAGAGACCCAGTACTTC,CASSEALVQGETQYF
TRBV20-1,TRBJ1-1,.,once,TGCAGTGCTAGATCCGATCCCCGGCACACTGAAGCTTTCTTT,CSARSDPRHTEAFF
TRBV7-2,TRBJ2-1,.,.,TGTGCCAGCAGCTTTGAACCGGGCTGGTTTCGGGATGGCATAAATGAGCAGTTCTTC,CASSFEPGWFRDGINEQFF
TRBV6-5,TRBJ2-7,TRBD1,.,TGTGCCAGCAGTTACGGACAGGGGGCAGAAGAGCAGTACTTC,CASSYGQGAEEQYF
TRBV7-2,TRBJ2-7,.,once,TGTGCCAGCAGCTTAGTCGGGGGGCGCTTATACGAGCAGTACTTC,CASSLVGGRLYEQYF
TRBV12-3/TRBV12-4,TRBJ2-3,.,.,TGTGCCAGCAGTTATAGCGGCGACCGCACAGATACGCAGTATTTT,CASSYSGDRTDTQYF
TRBV7-2,TRBJ1-1,.,few,TGTGCCAGCAGCCCCGCCTATGAAGCTTTCTTT,CASSPAYEAFF
TRBV5-6,TRBJ1-2,.,.,TGTGCCAGCAGCCTGAGGGGACGGGTATATGGCTACACCTTC,CASSLRGRVYGYTF
TRBV20-1,TRBJ1-5,.,once,TGCAGTGCTAGCAGGGAGGATCAGCCCCAGCATTTT,CSASREDQPQHF
TRBV20-1,TRBJ1-4,.,.,TGCAGTGCCCCTCCCATGGCAACTAATGAAAAACTGTTTTTT,CSAPPMATNEKLFF